This T cell receptor (beta chain) is drawn from a study of cytomegalovirus exposure and HLA in healthy donors. The PCR had 60 Vbeta and 13 Jbeta primers. Some clones are missing from TCRdb's copy, which holds only in-frame ones; the method was immunoSEQ multiplex PCR. Among about 60,000 clones listed, about 73% were seen once. Germline CDR1 and CDR2: ENHRY and SYGVKD. The CDR3 sequence is 14 residues long. The V end lost 4 bases, the J end lost 0 bases, and 7 bases lay between the germline ends. This clone was counted only a few times. The clonotype was recovered from a woman aged 55-70 years in good health and CMV-seropositive. The chain joins TRBV10-3 to TRBJ2-1, with D possibly being TRBD2 (6 bases). Sequencing used PBMCs. CDR3 amino acids: CAISARGSYNEQFF. CDR3 DNA: TGTGCCATCAGTGCGCGGGGCTCCTACAATGAGCAGTTCTTC.